These T cell receptor beta chains were read from a single sample in a study of T cell changes during pregnancy in multiple sclerosis. Profiling relied on immunoSEQ multiplex PCR, and the TCRdb table lists in-frame clones only, not all of them. The sample holds 85,000 to 90,000 clones, about 94% seen once. The specimen was peripheral blood, collected after pregnancy. The origin of the receptors is a female donor in good health, enrolled as a control in a pregnancy study. CDR3s include the opening cysteine and the closing phenylalanine or tryptophan. A D gene is named only where the DNA matches it firmly. Part of the rows lack a size; the others show once, few, many or a class for expanded clones.

TRBJ2-1 TRBV28 - TRBD2 TGTGCCAGCACTGGTGGGAGGGTCTACAATGAGCAGTTCTTC CASTGGRVYNEQFF
TRBJ2-5 TRBV4-1 - - TGCGCCAGCAGCTTAACGCGGCTTCAAGAGACCCAGTACTTC CASSLTRLQETQYF
TRBJ2-1 TRBV28 - TRBD2 TGTGCCAGCAGTTCCTCGAGGGGCGGGGGGACCTACAATGAGCAGTTCTTC CASSSSRGGGTYNEQFF
TRBJ1-1 TRBV11-1 - - TGTGCCAGCAGCTTCGGGGACTCCTACGCTGAAGCTTTCTTT CASSFGDSYAEAFF
TRBJ1-1 TRBV29-1 - TRBD1 TGCAGCGTCGGACAGGGGAACACTGAAGCTTTCTTT CSVGQGNTEAFF
TRBJ2-7 TRBV6-1 - - TGTGCCAGCAGTGACTTACAGGGCTCCTACGAGCAGTACTTC CASSDLQGSYEQYF
TRBJ2-5 TRBV28 - TRBD2 TGTGCCAGCAGTACCCGCGTGAGTCTTAGCGGGAGGCTGACGGAGACCCAGTACTTC CASSTRVSLSGRLTETQYF
TRBJ1-5 TRBV28 - - TGTGCCAGCAGCTGGCAAGAAAGTTATAGCAATCAGCCCCAGCATTTT CASSWQESYSNQPQHF
TRBJ2-5 TRBV7-8 once - TGTGCCAGCAGCGCAAATGAGGGGGGGTTGTACCAAGAGACCCAGTACTTC CASSANEGGLYQETQYF
TRBJ2-7 TRBV28 - TRBD1 TGTGCCAGCAGTTTCGGGGGACAGGGGGCATACGAGCAGTACTTC CASSFGGQGAYEQYF
TRBJ1-2 TRBV27 - TRBD1 TGTGCCAGCGAAGGTTCACAGGGGATTTTTGGCTACACCTTC CASEGSQGIFGYTF
TRBJ1-5 TRBV19 - - TGTGCCAGTAGTGTAAACGGGGGTTTCCAGCCCCAGCATTTT CASSVNGGFQPQHF
TRBJ2-7 TRBV21-1 - - TGTGCCAGCAGCAAATACAGCGGGAGGGCATACTACGAGCAGTACTTC CASSKYSGRAYYEQYF
TRBJ2-1 TRBV7-9 - - TGTGCCAGCAGCTTAGGCACGGGACTTATTGACTACAATGAGCAGTTCTTC CASSLGTGLIDYNEQFF
TRBJ1-4 TRBV7-9 once - TGTGCCAGCAGCTTCGGAAGAGTCGGGATAAATGAAAAACTGTTTTTT CASSFGRVGINEKLFF
TRBJ1-5 TRBV15 - TRBD1 TGTGCCACCAGCAGGGAAACAGGGGGCAATCAGCCCCAGCATTTT CATSRETGGNQPQHF
TRBJ2-7 TRBV27 - - TGTGCCAGCAGTTTACCTGGGCAGTACGAGCAGTACTTC CASSLPGQYEQYF
TRBJ1-1 TRBV6-5 - TRBD1 TGTGCCAGCAGTTACTCGAAGGGGGCCTGGAACACTGAAGCTTTCTTT CASSYSKGAWNTEAFF
TRBJ1-5 TRBV19 - - TGTGCCAGTAGTTATAGCTTTAGCAATCAGCCCCAGCATTTT CASSYSFSNQPQHF
TRBJ1-5 TRBV6-1 - TRBD1 TGTGCCAGCAGTGAACAGGACAGGGGATTTTATAGCAATCAGCCCCAGCATTTT CASSEQDRGFYSNQPQHF
TRBJ2-1 TRBV29-1 - - TGCAGCGCAAAGCCGTCTGGCTACAATGAGCAGTTCTTC CSAKPSGYNEQFF
TRBJ2-7 TRBV30 - TRBD1 TGTGCCTGGAGGCCGGGACAGGGTTACGAGCAGTACTTC CAWRPGQGYEQYF
TRBJ2-7 TRBV15 - - TGTGCCACCAGCAGAGCCGGGACTGGGCGCTTGGAGCAGTACTTC CATSRAGTGRLEQYF
TRBJ2-7 TRBV30 - TRBD2 TGTGCCTGGAGTGGAGGGACTAGTCACGAGCAGTACTTC CAWSGGTSHEQYF
TRBJ2-3 TRBV2 - TRBD2 TGTGCCAGCCACAGCGGGGGACTTTCCCTGGATACGCAGTATTTT CASHSGGLSLDTQYF
TRBJ1-2 TRBV6-5 once - TGTGCCAGCAGTTACGGGTTGGGGCAGCAGTCCGGCTACACCTTC CASSYGLGQQSGYTF
TRBJ1-3 TRBV5-1 - - TGCGCCAGCAAGGAAACGTCCGGGAACACCATATATTTT CASKETSGNTIYF
TRBJ2-7 TRBV28 - - TGTGCCAGCAGTTCAACTTTACCGAACTACGAGCAGTACTTC CASSSTLPNYEQYF
TRBJ2-5 TRBV27 - - TGTGCCAGCAGCCCACTGGACTTCCAAGAGACCCAGTACTTC CASSPLDFQETQYF
TRBJ2-7 TRBV6-5 - TRBD1 TGTGCCAGCAGCGGGACAGGGGGTCCCTACGAGCAGTACTTC CASSGTGGPYEQYF
TRBJ2-2 TRBV2 - TRBD2 TGTGCCAGCGGGGGGGTTCCGAACACCGGGGAGCTGTTTTTT CASGGVPNTGELFF
TRBJ1-2 TRBV9 - - TGTGCCAGCAGCGGGTTGACTACTAACTATGGCTACACCTTC CASSGLTTNYGYTF
TRBJ2-7 TRBV5-1 - - TGCGCCAGCGCATTGGGAGGTGCGGCCTCCTACGAGCAGTACTTC CASALGGAASYEQYF
TRBJ2-7 TRBV15 - - TGTGCCACCAGCAGGGAACCAGGGGCTTTAACAGGCGAGCAGTACTTC CATSREPGALTGEQYF
TRBJ2-1 TRBV28 - - TGTGCCAGCAGTTTAGCGGAATACTCCTACAATGAGCAGTTCTTC CASSLAEYSYNEQFF
TRBJ2-5 TRBV15 - TRBD2 TGTGCCACCAGCAGAGATGGGACGGGAGGGGAGACCCAGTACTTC CATSRDGTGGETQYF
TRBJ2-7 TRBV4-1 - TRBD2 TGCGCCAGCAGCCACCTTAGCGGGAACCGCTACGAGCAGTACTTC CASSHLSGNRYEQYF
TRBJ2-3 TRBV28 - TRBD1 TGTGCCAGCAGTGCGACAGGGGGAGGCACAGATACGCAGTATTTT CASSATGGGTDTQYF
TRBJ1-1 TRBV5-1 few TRBD1 TGCGCCAGCAGCGGGACAGGGTCCACTGAAGCTTTCTTT CASSGTGSTEAFF
TRBJ2-7 TRBV7-9 - TRBD1 TGTGCCAGCAGCTTCGGAATAACAGGGGGGCTCGAGCAGTACTTC CASSFGITGGLEQYF
TRBJ2-1 TRBV5-1 - TRBD2 TGCGCCAGCAGCTTGTATGAAGCGGGAGGGCCCCACAATGAGCAGTTCTTC CASSLYEAGGPHNEQFF
TRBJ2-5 TRBV2 once TRBD2 TGTGCCAGCAGCACCGGGACTAGATCGCAAGAGACCCAGTACTTC CASSTGTRSQETQYF
TRBJ2-3 TRBV7-2 - - TGTGCCAGCAGGATCGACTTCGAGGATACGCAGTATTTT CASRIDFEDTQYF
TRBJ1-5 TRBV29-1 - TRBD1 TGCAGCGTTACGACAGGGGGGGTTCAGCCCCAGCATTTT CSVTTGGVQPQHF
TRBJ2-6 TRBV25-1 - - TGTGCCAGCAGTCAGCAACAGGATCGCTCTGGGGCCAACGTCCTGACTTTC CASSQQQDRSGANVLTF